The entry below gives a single T cell receptor beta chain sequence along with its context. What it recognizes is unknown. As the template, RNA transcripts were used to amplify TCR beta CDR3 regions. First-round RT-PCR used HTBI primers; second-round multiplex PCR followed. TCRdb reprocessed the multiplex PCR reads via MiXCR and lists one record per CDR3 protein. The sample includes about 240,000 distinct CDR3 sequences, around 45% of them seen just once. Germline CDR1 SGHTA, CDR2 FQGNSA. CDR3 size: 14 residues. With 5 bases removed from V and 0 bases from J, the gap between germline ends came to 10 bases. The data were obtained in a study of Graves' ophthalmopathy and Graves' hyperthyroidism. CAS ≥3, NOSPECS ≥4, moderate-to-severe activity and duration under 3 months marked donors with ophthalmopathy. Orbital computed tomography, together with clinical symptoms, serum thyroxine, TRAb and thyroid ultrasound, was used for diagnosis.

Study-wide points: Blood also held most thyroid clonotypes expanded above 0.001 frequency. Discriminating ophthalmopathy from stable hyperthyroidism, a 13-signature model attained a sensitivity of about 88% and a specificity of roughly 81%.

Sequenced input: peripheral blood. The J gene is TRBJ1-1, the V gene TRBV7-2, with D uncertain. The origin of this receptor is an adult man with Graves' ophthalmopathy. CDR3 DNA sequence: TGTGCCAGCAGCACCCGGACGGTGAACACTGAAGCTTTCTTT. Encoded protein: CASSTRTVNTEAFF.